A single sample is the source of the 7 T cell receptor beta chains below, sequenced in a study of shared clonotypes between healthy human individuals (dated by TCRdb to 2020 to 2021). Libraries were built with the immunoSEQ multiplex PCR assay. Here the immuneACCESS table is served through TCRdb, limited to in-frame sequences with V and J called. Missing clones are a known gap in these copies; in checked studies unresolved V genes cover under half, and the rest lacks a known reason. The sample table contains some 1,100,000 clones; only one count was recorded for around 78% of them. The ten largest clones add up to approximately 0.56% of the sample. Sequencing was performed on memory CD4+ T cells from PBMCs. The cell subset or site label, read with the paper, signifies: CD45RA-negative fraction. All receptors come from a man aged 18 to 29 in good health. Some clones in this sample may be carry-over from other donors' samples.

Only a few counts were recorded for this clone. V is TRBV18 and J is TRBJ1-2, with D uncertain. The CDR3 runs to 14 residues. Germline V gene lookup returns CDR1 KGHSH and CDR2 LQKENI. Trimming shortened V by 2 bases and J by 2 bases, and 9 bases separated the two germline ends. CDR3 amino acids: CASSPAGVNYGYTF. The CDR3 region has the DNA TGTGCCAGCTCACCAGCCGGGGTCAACTATGGCTACACCTTC.

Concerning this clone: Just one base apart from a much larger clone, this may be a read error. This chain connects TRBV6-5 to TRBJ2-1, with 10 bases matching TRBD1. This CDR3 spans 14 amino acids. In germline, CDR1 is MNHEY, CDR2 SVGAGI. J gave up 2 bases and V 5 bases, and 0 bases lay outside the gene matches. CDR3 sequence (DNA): TGTGCCAGCAGTGGACAGGGGGCCTACAATGAGCAGTTCTTC. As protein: CASSGQGAYNEQFF.

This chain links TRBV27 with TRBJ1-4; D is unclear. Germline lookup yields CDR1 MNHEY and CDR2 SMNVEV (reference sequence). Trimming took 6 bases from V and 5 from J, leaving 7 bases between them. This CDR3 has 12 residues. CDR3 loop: CASRERNEKLFF. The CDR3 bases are TGTGCCAGCAGGGAGCGAAATGAAAAACTGTTTTTT.

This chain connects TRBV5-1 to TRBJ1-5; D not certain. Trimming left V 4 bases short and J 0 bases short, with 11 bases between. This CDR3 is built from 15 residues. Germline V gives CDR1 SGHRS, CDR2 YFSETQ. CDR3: CASSIDGYSNQPQHF. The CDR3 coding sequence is TGCGCCAGCAGCATAGACGGTTATAGCAATCAGCCCCAGCATTTT.

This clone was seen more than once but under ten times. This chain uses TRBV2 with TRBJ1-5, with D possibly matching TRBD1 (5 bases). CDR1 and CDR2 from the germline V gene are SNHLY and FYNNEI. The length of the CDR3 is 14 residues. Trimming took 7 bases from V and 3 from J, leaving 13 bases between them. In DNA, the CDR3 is TGTGCCAGCAACGGGCGGGACCCCAATCAGCCCCAGCATTTT. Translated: CASNGRDPNQPQHF.

The CDR3, as DNA: TGCGCCAGCAGCCCCGGACTAGTCGGCTACAATGAGCAGTTCTTC. Its protein product is CASSPGLVGYNEQFF. The chain couples TRBV4-1 to TRBJ2-1; 7 bases are shared with TRBD2. Losses at the gene ends were 4 bases for V and 3 bases for J; bases not matched to a gene: 6. Looked up from germline, CDR1 is MGHRA and CDR2 is YSYEKL. CDR3 length: 15 amino acids.

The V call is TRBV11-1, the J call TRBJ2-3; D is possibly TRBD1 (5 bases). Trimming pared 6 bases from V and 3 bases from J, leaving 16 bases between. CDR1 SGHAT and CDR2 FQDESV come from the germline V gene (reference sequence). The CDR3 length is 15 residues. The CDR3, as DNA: TGTGCCAGCAGACATGACAGTAAACGGACAGATACGCAGTATTTT. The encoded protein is CASRHDSKRTDTQYF.